The 4 T cell receptor beta chains given below trace back to one sample, sequenced in a study of T cell responses to AZD1222 COVID-19 vaccine. Produced via immunoSEQ multiplex PCR; TCRdb's table is partial and in-frame only. The table lists around 120,000 clones, approximately 94% of them singletons, with about 5% in the top ten. This sample comprised peripheral blood, obtained 28 days after the second AZD1222 dose. Receptors were obtained from an adult who received the AZD1222 COVID-19 vaccine.

This clone was recorded once. The V call is TRBV15, the J call TRBJ1-1; unclear D gene. The CDR3 is 15 amino acids. Trimming shortened V by 0 bases and J by 1 base, and 9 bases separated the two germline ends. Looked up from germline, CDR1 is LNHNV and CDR2 is YYDKDF (reference sequence). CDR3 protein: CATSRDPGSNTEAFF. The CDR3 DNA reads as TGTGCCACCAGCAGAGATCCTGGTTCGAACACTGAAGCTTTCTTT.

This chain joins TRBV19 and TRBJ1-3; no clear D gene. Germline values: CDR1 LNHDA, CDR2 SQIVND (reference sequence). The CDR3 sequence is 15 residues long. V gave up 5 bases and J gave up 2 bases, with 13 bases separating them. For the CDR3, the DNA is TGTGCCAGTAGTCCCCGACACATTACTGGAAACACCATATATTTT. Its translation is CASSPRHITGNTIYF.

V usage is TRBV10-2 and J usage is TRBJ2-7; 9 bases fit TRBD1. Trimming removed 8 bases from V and 2 bases from J; junction bases left unmatched: 4. Germline V gives CDR1 WSHSY, CDR2 SAAADI. The CDR3 has 13 residues. For the CDR3, the DNA is TGCGCCAGCGGGGACAGGGTAGCCTACGAGCAGTACTTC. Residues: CASGDRVAYEQYF.

V gene TRBV9 combines with J gene TRBJ2-2; 10 bases are a match to TRBD2. CDR3 length: 17 amino acids. The germline V gene encodes CDR1 SGDLS and CDR2 YYNGEE. J gave up 1 base and V 5 bases, and 8 bases lay outside the gene matches. The CDR3 nucleotides are TGTGCCAGCAGGGCTGTGGGACTAGCGAGGAACACCGGGGAGCTGTTTTTT. This gives the protein CASRAVGLARNTGELFF.